Below are 19 T cell receptor beta chains sequenced from a single sample in a study of blood T cells in healthy people across ages. PCR was performed a second time for about 7 to 11 cycles using a sample-barcoded 5' primer and a J-beta primer mix. Each CDR3 protein gets one entry after TCRdb re-called the 5' RACE reads with MiXCR. In the table there are about 1.1 million distinct CDR3 sequences, roughly two fifths of which are singletons. The specimen was blood. The receptors originated from a man between 18 and 29 years old in good health.

This chain uses TRBV5-6 with TRBJ2-7; tentative D call: TRBD1 (5 bases). The germline CDR1 and CDR2 sequences are SGHDT and YYEEEE. The ends were cut back, 5 bases at V and 5 bases at J, with 11 bases in the middle. The CDR3 sequence is 12 residues long. DNA for the CDR3: TGTGCCAGCAGTTTACTCAGGGACGAGCAGTACTTC. This gives the protein CASSLLRDEQYF.

In its sample, this clonotype was seen a few times. The rearrangement joins TRBV9 to TRBJ1-6; D is undetermined. Germline assignment: CDR1 SGDLS and CDR2 YYNGEE. The CDR3 runs 16 residues. V lost 4 bases and J 4 bases, leaving 15 bases between the germline ends. The CDR3 region has the DNA TGTGCCAGCAGCCCGGGGTCACCCAGTTATAATTCACCCCTCCACTTT. Amino acids: CASSPGSPSYNSPLHF.

This clonotype was counted a single time. The chain has TRBV6-2 or TRBV6-3 and TRBJ1-1; D perhaps matches TRBD1 (5 bases). Per the germline V gene, CDR1 is MNHEY and CDR2 is SVGEGT. Trimming pared 2 bases from V and 3 bases from J, leaving 13 bases between. The CDR3 contains 15 residues. The CDR3 protein is CASSYPGWGDTEAFF. The CDR3 bases are TGTGCCAGCAGTTACCCCGGTTGGGGGGACACTGAAGCTTTCTTT.

This clonotype turned up a few times. The chain links TRBV5-1 to TRBJ1-4, with TRBD1 matching over 10 bases. After removal of 1 base from V and 6 bases from J, the junction contained 3 bases not matched to a gene. This CDR3 has 15 amino acids. Per the germline V gene, CDR1 is SGHRS and CDR2 is YFSETQ. The CDR3 protein is CASSLRTGGDEKLFF. The CDR3 DNA is TGCGCCAGCAGCTTGAGGACAGGGGGTGATGAAAAACTGTTTTTT.

This clonotype was observed a handful of times. The chain uses TRBV6-2 or TRBV6-3 and TRBJ1-1, with D maybe TRBD1 (5 bases). V lost 3 bases and J 7 bases, leaving 27 bases between the germline ends. CDR3 length equals 18 residues. In germline, CDR1 is MNHEY, CDR2 SVGEGT. The CDR3 here is CASSYWPGTLTSPFEAFF. The CDR3 region has the DNA TGTGCCAGCAGTTATTGGCCCGGGACCTTAACGTCCCCCTTTGAAGCTTTCTTT.

This clonotype was recorded a few times. The chain recombines TRBV20-1 with TRBJ1-5, with unresolved D. CDR1 is DFQATT and CDR2 is SNEGSKA in the germline V gene (reference sequence). This CDR3 has 16 residues. The ends were cut back, 3 bases at V and 3 bases at J, with 18 bases in the middle. CDR3 coding DNA: TGCAGTGCTAGTTCCACTCGGGTGGGGATCAATCAGCCCCAGCATTTT. Protein: CSASSTRVGINQPQHF.

The gene calls are TRBV15 and TRBJ1-2; TRBD1 might be the D (5 bases). CDR1 is LNHNV, CDR2 YYDKDF, per germline (reference sequence). V lost 0 bases and J 5 bases, leaving 19 bases between the germline ends. This CDR3 spans 17 amino acids. CDR3 in amino acids: CATSREETGQELYGYTF. Here the CDR3 DNA reads TGTGCCACCAGCAGAGAGGAAACAGGACAAGAACTATATGGCTACACCTTC.

This clonotype was picked up a small number of times. The rearrangement joins TRBV10-3 to TRBJ2-3; TRBD2 matches at 7 bases. V lost 4 bases to trimming and J lost 3 bases; unmatched junction nucleotides: 1. The CDR3 loop spans 13 amino acids. CDR1 is ENHRY and CDR2 is SYGVKD in the germline V gene. The CDR3: CAISARETDTQYF. CDR3 in DNA: TGTGCCATCAGTGCGCGGGAGACAGATACGCAGTATTTT.

This rearrangement joins TRBV28 to TRBJ2-1, with D possibly matching TRBD2 (7 bases). The CDR3 sequence is 14 residues long. Trimming removed 2 bases at V and 8 bases at J, with 13 bases between. The germline V gene encodes CDR1 MDHEN and CDR2 SYDVKM. This chain's CDR3 is CASSLRGGVDEQFF. CDR3 sequence (DNA): TGTGCCAGCAGTTTAAGGGGGGGCGTAGATGAGCAGTTCTTC.

The chain combines TRBV7-9 with TRBJ2-3; 8 bases fit TRBD2. Unmatched junction bases numbered 8, after V lost 1 base and J lost 14 bases. The CDR3 is made up of 13 amino acids. Germline lookup yields CDR1 SEHNR and CDR2 FQNEAQ (reference sequence). Written as DNA, the CDR3 is TGTGCCAGCAGCTTAGGACCGAGCGGGGGTCCGTATTTT. This sequence encodes CASSLGPSGGPYF.

Only a few counts were recorded for this clonotype. The chain combines TRBV6-1 with TRBJ1-1, with D tentatively TRBD1 (6 bases). Looked up from germline, CDR1 is MNHNS and CDR2 is SASEGT. V was trimmed by 3 bases and J by 4 bases, leaving 18 bases between them. The CDR3 loop spans 16 amino acids. CDR3 nucleotide sequence: TGTGCCAGCAGTGAGAGACCCGGACAGTTACGCACTGAAGCTTTCTTT. This codes for CASSERPGQLRTEAFF.

V and J are TRBV20-1 and TRBJ2-1; 10 bases fit TRBD2. This CDR3 spans 15 amino acids. The ends lost 3 bases at V and 4 bases at J; junction bases unmatched: 6. The germline gives CDR1 DFQATT, CDR2 SNEGSKA (reference sequence). This CDR3 reads CSASSSGGQYNEQFF. CDR3 sequence (DNA): TGCAGTGCTAGTTCTAGCGGGGGACAATACAATGAGCAGTTCTTC.

CDR3 protein: CASSYGAQGRTEAFF. The CDR3 nucleotides read TGTGCCAGCAGTTACGGGGCACAGGGCCGCACTGAAGCTTTCTTT. The chain links TRBV6-6 to TRBJ1-1; D may be TRBD1 (6 bases). Germline V gives CDR1 MNHNY, CDR2 SVGAGI (reference sequence). This CDR3 contains 15 residues. Trimming removed 2 bases at V and 4 bases at J, with 14 bases between.

This clonotype was counted between two and nine times. V and J are TRBV7-9 and TRBJ2-3; the D gene could be TRBD1 or TRBD2 (5 bases each). Trimming took off 3 bases at V and 2 bases at J, with 18 bases between the two ends. CDR1 SEHNR and CDR2 FQNEAQ come from the germline V gene (reference sequence). CDR3 length: 17 residues. The CDR3 loop is CASSFRERDGYTDTQYF. DNA of the CDR3: TGTGCCAGCAGCTTTAGAGAACGGGACGGATACACAGATACGCAGTATTTT.

This chain connects TRBV6-6 to TRBJ1-6; D gene ambiguous. CDR1 is MNHNY, CDR2 SVGAGI, per germline (reference sequence). The CDR3 totals 15 residues. Trimming removed 2 bases at V and 5 bases at J, with 10 bases between. This chain's CDR3 is CASSYDPNNNSPLHF. In DNA, the CDR3 is TGTGCCAGCAGTTACGATCCCAACAATAATTCACCCCTCCACTTT.

This clonotype was detected ten times or more. The chain is built from TRBV28 and TRBJ1-2; no reliable D call. The ends were cut back, 10 bases at V and 1 base at J, with 7 bases in the middle. Germline CDR1 reads MDHEN; CDR2 reads SYDVKM. CDR3 length: 11 residues. CDR3 amino acids: CATLFNYGYTF. The CDR3 region has the DNA TGTGCCACCCTTTTTAACTATGGCTACACCTTC.

This clonotype has more than one count but fewer than ten. The chain joins TRBV20-1 to TRBJ1-2; D might be TRBD1 (5 bases). CDR1 is DFQATT and CDR2 is SNEGSKA in the germline V gene (reference sequence). V was clipped by 0 bases and J by 4 bases, with 12 bases between them. The CDR3 covers 14 residues. The CDR3 DNA follows: TGCAGTGCTAGAGAGACAGCAGAAGTCTATGGCTACACCTTC. As protein: CSARETAEVYGYTF.

This rearrangement joins TRBV20-1 to TRBJ1-2; D ambiguous. The CDR3 covers 12 residues. Germline CDR1 and CDR2: DFQATT and SNEGSKA (reference sequence). V lost 6 bases and J lost 5, with 13 bases in between. The CDR3 DNA reads as TGCAGTGCCGTACGGGAAGGGTATGGCTACACCTTC. Translated: CSAVREGYGYTF.

Worth noting for this clonotype: The limits of the CDR3 on the DNA are not certain, so only TCRdb's listed CDR3 is given. The chain is built from TRBV5-1 and TRBJ1-4; TRBD1 reflects the table's D call only, with no check against the DNA. The CDR3 has 18 residues if both end residues are counted. From germline, CDR1 is SGHRS and CDR2 YFSETQ. CDR3: CASSLGFGAGTSNEKLFF.